The rows below give T cell receptor beta chains drawn from one sample of a study of response to subunit inactivated influenza vaccine. TCRdb passed the RT-PCR reads through MiXCR, listing each CDR3 protein once. Of roughly 500,000 distinct CDR3 sequences listed, approximately 22% are singletons. The sample also formed part of further work on T cells expressing NK-cell markers.

The sample consisted of CD4+ T cells sorted from PBMCs, taken approximately 13 days after vaccination. These receptor sequences come from a man aged 50 to 59 who received an inactivated influenza vaccine. The CDR3 runs from the conserved cysteine through the conserved F or W. A D gene is named only where the DNA matches it firmly. Part of the rows lack a size; the others show once, few, many or a class for expanded clones.

>-|-|TRBV19|TRBJ2-2
TGTGCCACGGGGGCAGGGTATGGCACCGGGGAGCTGTTTTTT
CATGAGYGTGELFF
>once|-|TRBV27|TRBJ2-7
TGTGCCAGCAGTTCCCCCCTCGGGAGCTCCTACGAGCAGTACTTC
CASSSPLGSSYEQYF
>many|-|TRBV27|TRBJ1-3
TGTGCCAGCAGTCCGATAGCGGGACTTGCCTCTGGAAACACCATATATTTT
CASSPIAGLASGNTIYF
>-|TRBD1|TRBV27|TRBJ2-7
TGTGCCAGCGGCCTTGGGACAGGGGGCGGATACGAGCAGTACTTC
CASGLGTGGGYEQYF
>few|-|TRBV20-1|TRBJ2-3
TGCAGTGCTAATACGGGAAACTCAGATACGCAGTATTTT
CSANTGNSDTQYF
>-|-|TRBV20-1|TRBJ1-1
TGCAGTGCTAGAGTCAACACGAACACTGAAGCTTTCTTT
CSARVNTNTEAFF
>-|-|TRBV6-5|TRBJ1-1
TGTGCCAGCAGTTACTCAGTTCTGGTGATGAACACTGAAGCTTTCTTT
CASSYSVLVMNTEAFF
>few|TRBD2|TRBV7-9|TRBJ2-1
TGTGCCAGCAGCTTTGCTAGCGGGCGACCCAATGAGCAGTTCTTC
CASSFASGRPNEQFF
>-|TRBD1|TRBV2|TRBJ1-2
TGTGCCAGCAGTACGGGACAGGGGGCTAATGGCTACACCTTC
CASSTGQGANGYTF
>-|-|TRBV20-1|TRBJ2-2
TGCAGTGCTGGACCAGCGGGGAACACCGGGGAGCTGTTTTTT
CSAGPAGNTGELFF
>many|-|TRBV20-1|TRBJ2-3
TGCAGTGCTAGAGATCCTCGGACAGCACCCACAGATACGCAGTATTTT
CSARDPRTAPTDTQYF
>-|-|TRBV5-1|TRBJ2-3
TGCGCCAGCAGCTTGGGCAGGGCGGAAAGCACAGATACGCAGTATTTT
CASSLGRAESTDTQYF
>-|TRBD1|TRBV27|TRBJ2-4
TGTGCCAGCAGTTGGGGACAGGGTGCCAAAAACATTCAGTACTTC
CASSWGQGAKNIQYF
>-|TRBD1|TRBV20-1|TRBJ2-7
TGCAGTGCGAATTACGACAGGGCGCTCTCCTACGAGCAGTACTTC
CSANYDRALSYEQYF
>few|TRBD2|TRBV3-1|TRBJ2-5
TGTGCCAGCAGCCAATTGAGCGGGAGTAAAGAGACCCAGTACTTC
CASSQLSGSKETQYF
>-|TRBD2|TRBV20-1|TRBJ2-5
TGCAGTCGGAGACTCGGGACTAGCGTGGCGGAGACCCAGTACTTC
CSRRLGTSVAETQYF
>few|-|TRBV5-1|TRBJ2-1
TGCGCCAGCAGCTTGAGGCAGGGCAGCGGTGAGCAGTTCTTC
CASSLRQGSGEQFF
>few|TRBD1|TRBV28|TRBJ1-5
TGTGCCACCCTCGGACAGGGAAGCAATCAGCCCCAGCATTTT
CATLGQGSNQPQHF
>-|-|TRBV28|TRBJ2-7
TGTGCCAGCAGTTTTTCCCTTATCAACGAGCAGTACTTC
CASSFSLINEQYF
>few|-|TRBV29-1|TRBJ1-5
TGCAGCGTAGCTGACACCCTCAATCAGCCCCAGCATTTT
CSVADTLNQPQHF
>-|-|TRBV20-1|TRBJ1-3
TGCAGTGCTAACCAGGACAGTACTGGAAACACCATATATTTT
CSANQDSTGNTIYF
>-|-|TRBV12-3/TRBV12-4|TRBJ2-1
TGTGCCAGCAGTCCGGAGACCGTCTCCTACAATGAGCAGTTCTTC
CASSPETVSYNEQFF
>-|TRBD2|TRBV12-3/TRBV12-4|TRBJ2-3
TGTGCCAGCCAAAAACGGGGGGGCTCAGATACGCAGTATTTT
CASQKRGGSDTQYF
>few|TRBD1|TRBV28|TRBJ2-7
TGTGCCAGCAGTCCCAGGGGACAGGGGACCTACGAGCAGTACTTC
CASSPRGQGTYEQYF
>few|-|TRBV25-1|TRBJ2-3
TGTGCCAGCAGTGAACGGGGCAGGGCAGATACGCAGTATTTT
CASSERGRADTQYF
>-|-|TRBV19|TRBJ2-7
TGTGCCAGTAGCCAGGTCCCAGGAGAGCAGTACTTC
CASSQVPGEQYF
>-|TRBD1|TRBV5-1|TRBJ2-7
TGCGCCAGCAGCTTGGCCCTGGGACAGGGTATCTTCGAGCAGTACTTC
CASSLALGQGIFEQYF
>few|-|TRBV29-1|TRBJ1-2
TGCAGCGTTTCGGGACGGGTGAACTATGGCTACACCTTC
CSVSGRVNYGYTF
>many|-|TRBV12-3/TRBV12-4|TRBJ2-3
TGTGCCAGCAGTTTAGGGGCAGGGGGCACAGATACGCAGTATTTT
CASSLGAGGTDTQYF
>many|-|TRBV4-3|TRBJ1-5
TGCGCCAGCAGCCAAGATACGTGGAGTCCCCAGCATTTT
CASSQDTWSPQHF
>once|-|TRBV6-1|TRBJ1-5
TGTGCCAGCAGTGCCGGGACCGGGGGTTCGGGTGGCAATCAGCCCCAGCATTTT
CASSAGTGGSGGNQPQHF
>-|-|TRBV10-1|TRBJ2-7
TGCGCCAGAGGGACGGACTTTTGCGAGCAGTACTTC
CARGTDFCEQYF
>-|-|TRBV7-2|TRBJ2-1
TGTGCCAGCAGCCCACAATCGGGCGTCAATGAGCAGTTCTTC
CASSPQSGVNEQFF
>few|-|TRBV20-1|TRBJ2-7
TGCAGTGCTGAGGACAACCCCCAGTCCTACGAGCAGTACTTC
CSAEDNPQSYEQYF
>few|TRBD2|TRBV20-1|TRBJ2-3
TGCAGTGCCGTTAGCGGGAGGTATACGCAGTATTTT
CSAVSGRYTQYF
>few|-|TRBV7-8|TRBJ1-1
TGTGCCAGCAGCTTAGTACCGCTGCAGGAGCATTGGGGCACTGAAGCTTTCTTT
CASSLVPLQEHWGTEAFF
>few|-|TRBV10-3|TRBJ2-3
TGTGCCATCGCGGGTAGTAGCTCCAGCACAGATACGCAGTATTTT
CAIAGSSSSTDTQYF
>once|TRBD2|TRBV6-2/TRBV6-3|TRBJ2-1
TGTGCCAGCAGTCCTGGACTAGCGAGAGGCAATGAGCAGTTCTTC
CASSPGLARGNEQFF
>-|-|TRBV7-2|TRBJ2-7
TGTGCCAGCAGCGAGTCGCGGCATACCTACGAGCAGTACTTC
CASSESRHTYEQYF
>many|-|TRBV5-1|TRBJ2-6
TGCGCCAGCAGCTTGGACGGGATATCTGGGGCCAACGTCCTGACTTTC
CASSLDGISGANVLTF
>-|TRBD1|TRBV7-2|TRBJ1-1
TGTGCCAGCAGCACCTGGACAGGAATGAACACTGAAGCTTTCTTT
CASSTWTGMNTEAFF
>-|-|TRBV7-2|TRBJ2-7
TGTGCCAGCAGCCCAAGGAGGGATTCCTACGAGCAGAACTTC
CASSPRRDSYEQNF
>few|-|TRBV20-1|TRBJ2-2
TGCAGTGCTACCATCGTGGGGGGGCACACCGGGGAGCTGTTTTTT
CSATIVGGHTGELFF
>-|TRBD1|TRBV5-6|TRBJ2-3
TGTGCCAGCAGCCCTGCCGGGACAGGGGTGGTTACGCAGTATTTT
CASSPAGTGVVTQYF
>few|-|TRBV5-1|TRBJ2-6
TGCGCCAGCAGCTTGGGTATGGGGCAGAGCTCTGGGGCCAACGTCCTGACTTTC
CASSLGMGQSSGANVLTF
>many|TRBD1|TRBV6-5|TRBJ2-1
TGTGCCAGCAGTTACAGGGGGCTGGACAATGAGCAGTTCTTC
CASSYRGLDNEQFF
>few|-|TRBV7-9|TRBJ2-7
TGTGCCAGCAGGCGAGATAGCTCCTACGAGCAGTACTTC
CASRRDSSYEQYF
>few|-|TRBV4-3|TRBJ1-3
TGCGCCAGCAGCCAAGATTCCAGGGTCGGAAACACCATATATTTT
CASSQDSRVGNTIYF
>-|-|TRBV11-2|TRBJ1-6
TGTGCCAGCAGCTCGGTGACTATATTACAAGCGAGTAATTCACCCCTCCACTTT
CASSSVTILQASNSPLHF
>-|TRBD2|TRBV10-3|TRBJ2-7
TGTGCCATCAGGGAGCCCGGGACTAGCGGGAGTCCCTACGAGCAGTACTTC
CAIREPGTSGSPYEQYF
>-|TRBD1|TRBV9|TRBJ1-5
TGTGCCAGCAGCGTATCCCCACTGATCAGGGGGTGTTCTCAGCCCCAGCATTTT
CASSVSPLIRGCSQPQHF
>few|TRBD2|TRBV3-1|TRBJ2-1
TGTGCCAGCAGCTATGGACTAGGTCAGAGCCATGAGCAGTTCTTC
CASSYGLGQSHEQFF
>few|-|TRBV28|TRBJ2-1
TGTGCCAGCGTGGGGAGCCCGACGGGGGAGCAGTTCTTC
CASVGSPTGEQFF
>-|TRBD2|TRBV20-1|TRBJ2-3
TGCAGTGCTAGAGTAGGTCTAGCGGGGGTCTCATATACGCAGTATTTT
CSARVGLAGVSYTQYF
>few|-|TRBV7-2|TRBJ2-3
TGTGCCAGCAGCTTAGCGGGGCCGGGGAGGACAGATACGCAGTATTTT
CASSLAGPGRTDTQYF
>-|-|TRBV7-2|TRBJ2-5
TGTGCCAGCAGCTCAGGACGGACGCAAGAGACCCAGTACTTC
CASSSGRTQETQYF
>few|-|TRBV7-9|TRBJ1-2
TGTGCCAGCAGCCATTTGACTGATAACTATGGCTACACCTTC
CASSHLTDNYGYTF
>-|TRBD2|TRBV10-3|TRBJ2-5
TGTGCCATCGCCTCCGGGACTAGCGGGGGCCATCCCCAAGAGACCCAGTACTTC
CAIASGTSGGHPQETQYF
>-|-|TRBV5-1|TRBJ1-2
TGCGCCAGCAGCGAAGACAGTAACTATGGCTACACCTTC
CASSEDSNYGYTF